This note documents a single T cell receptor beta chain sequence. Its target is not known. The germline V gene encodes CDR1 GTSNPN and CDR2 SVGIG (reference sequence). J lost 7 bases, V lost 2 bases, and 3 bases had no gene match. The CDR3 consists of 12 residues. These data belong to a study of CD8 T cells in Susac syndrome. From blood CD8+ and CD4+ T cells, TCR beta sequences were generated. cDNA came from about 0.5 to 1 ug RNA primed by random hexamers. By means of immunoSEQ multiplex PCR, TCR beta CDR3 spanning 54 Vbeta and 13 Jbeta underwent amplification. TCRdb analysed the immunoSEQ multiplex PCR reads with MiXCR anew, one entry per CDR3 protein. The sample lists 95,000 to 150,000 distinct CDR3 sequences; around 96% were seen once. Overall study findings and caveats: As the study acknowledged, the number of individuals who were part of its TCR sequencing and HLA analysis was relatively small.

The V gene is TRBV30, the J gene TRBJ2-7; 9 nucleotides align to TRBD2. The TCR was taken from a human donor with Susac syndrome. The source material was CD4+ T cells from PBMCs. CDR3 amino acids: CAWSPSGREQYF. The CDR3 coding sequence is TGTGCCTGGAGTCCGAGCGGGAGGGAGCAGTACTTC. The variable domain in full, completed from reference TRBV30 and TRBJ2-7, reads SQTIHQWPATLVQPVGSPLSLECTVEGTSNPNLYWYRQAAGRGLQLLFYSVGIGQISSEVPQNLSASRPQDRQFILSSKKLLLSDSGFYLCAWSPSGREQYFGPGTRLTVT.